This record concerns one T cell receptor beta chain sequence. Its antigen is as yet unknown. The sample originates from a study of tumor and adjacent non-tumor tissue in lung cancer. Study results and limitations: Tumor repertoires had a smaller top 100 clone share than normal lung.

This sample's RNA came from whole unsorted tissue. TCRbeta libraries were built with three rounds of nested PCR, modified from ARM-PCR. TCRdb processed the multiplex PCR reads anew with MiXCR; each CDR3 protein has one entry. The profile shows 100,000 to 150,000 distinct CDR3 sequences, about 66% of them singletons. The germline V gene has CDR1 SGHNT and CDR2 YENEEA. With 2 bases removed from V and 11 bases from J, the gap between germline ends came to 13 bases. The CDR3 has 12 amino acids. This sequence joins TRBV11-3 and TRBJ2-7; D is ambiguous. Sequenced: lung tumor tissue. This TCR was sampled from a man aged 30 to 39 with non-small cell lung cancer. CDR3 bases: TGTGCCAGCAGCTTAAATTTGCATGAGGAGTACTTC. It encodes CASSLNLHEEYF.